The clone carrying this TCR beta chain was detected ten times or more. Its matching antigen is unknown. The naive CD8 libraries originated from between 20,000 and 1,000,000 sorted cells and drew on 10%, 30% or 50% RNA. These data are taken from a study of molecular identifiers for immune sequencing clone quantification. The wider study: Four of five RNA aliquots from about 19,000 or 110,000 naive CD8 T cells were sequenced.

Germline V gene sequence: CDR1 SGHVS, CDR2 FNYEAQ. V dropped 5 bases and J dropped 1 base, with 10 bases sitting between them. The CDR3 totals 14 residues. TCRdb used MiXCR to reprocess the PCR reads, holding one entry per CDR3 protein. Counted here are under 650,000 distinct CDR3 sequences, just under 20% occurring once; the ten biggest clones make up around 0.86%. Points from the study as a whole: Highly expanded clone sizes could be underestimated through barcode sharing by identical TCR molecules. In a background of around 1 million naive cells, spiked Jurkat TCR RNA from one cell was reportedly detectable.

The chain links TRBV7-6 to TRBJ2-3, with no clear D. This TCR came from a human donor in good health. Some libraries in this study had Jurkat cell RNA spiked in. The specimen sequenced was naive CD8+ T cells from blood, with Jurkat cell RNA spiked in. Subset reported: FACS-sorted CD8+CD4-CCR7+CD45RA+ naive T cells. The CDR3: CASSPRVGTDTQYF. CDR3 DNA: TGTGCCAGCAGCCCCCGTGTGGGCACAGATACGCAGTATTTT.